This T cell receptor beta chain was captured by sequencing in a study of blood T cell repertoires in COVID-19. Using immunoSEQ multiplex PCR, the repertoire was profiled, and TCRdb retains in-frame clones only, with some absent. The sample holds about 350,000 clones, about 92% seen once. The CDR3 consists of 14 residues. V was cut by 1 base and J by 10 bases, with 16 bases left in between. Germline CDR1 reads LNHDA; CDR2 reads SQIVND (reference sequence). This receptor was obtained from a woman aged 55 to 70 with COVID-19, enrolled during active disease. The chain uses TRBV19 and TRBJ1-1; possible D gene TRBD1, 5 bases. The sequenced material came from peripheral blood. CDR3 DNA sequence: TGTGCCAGTAGTATAGCGGGAGGGGCCCGGGGAGCTTTCTTT. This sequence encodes CASSIAGGARGAFF.